The present T cell receptor (beta chain) was sequenced within a study of beta chain features in type 1 diabetes. The study's findings and limits: The similarity of naive, central memory and Treg TCRB repertoires appeared greater among patients than among healthy donors. When Type 1 diabetes patients were examined, their TCRB CDR3s proved moderately but significantly shorter in all four CD4+ subsets. An over-representation of cells with high TCR expression could result from cDNA sequencing.

This clone was seen more than once but under ten times. Its antigen is undetermined. The CDR3 is 10 residues long. Germline V gives CDR1 MNHNY, CDR2 SVGAGI (reference sequence). V lost 6 bases and J lost 14; bases outside the gene matches: 2. CD45RO/CCR7/CD25/CD127/CD95/CD27 sorting isolated CD4+ naive, central memory, regulatory and stem cell-like memory cells. The whole isolated RNA underwent reverse transcription, so sequencing captured expressed TCRB transcripts. Sequenced by immunoSEQ multiplex PCR; TCRdb stores in-frame clones only, minus some. This sample has some 200,000 clones, with 16% found just once.

The V call is TRBV6-6, the J call TRBJ2-4; 9 bases agree with TRBD1. Sequencing used naive CD4+ T cells from blood. The source is a young man with type 1 diabetes. The chain's CDR3 is CASRRTGEYF. The DNA of the CDR3 is TGTGCCAGCAGGAGGACAGGGGAGTACTTC.